This T cell receptor (beta chain) was captured by sequencing in a study of shared clonotypes between healthy human individuals. Study at large: Donors, aged 18 to 49, were a couple of women and three men.

Germline V gives CDR1 MGHRA, CDR2 YSYEKL. The CDR3 is made up of 15 amino acids. V shed 3 bases and J shed 1 base, with 13 bases lying between them. Only CD45RO-negative cells positively selected for CCR7 counted as naive CD8 cells, so terminally differentiated effector memory CD45RA+ cells were excluded. The table came from immunoSEQ multiplex PCR; TCRdb's copy has only in-frame clones and leaves some out. The sample holds hundreds of thousands of clones; approximately 92% are singletons and the top ten take 20% to 30%. Sequenced input: naive CD8+ T cells sorted from blood. This chain uses TRBV4-1 with TRBJ2-7, with D maybe TRBD1 (6 bases). This TCR was sampled from a man aged 25-45 years in good health. CDR3 sequence (DNA): TGCGCCAGCAGCCAGGGGGCTTCGGAATCCTACGAGCAGTACTTC. This codes for CASSQGASESYEQYF.